Below are 18 T cell receptor beta chains sequenced from a single sample in a study of T cells of healthy individuals. One entry per CDR3 protein, called by TCRdb with MiXCR from the 5' RACE reads. The table shows 95,000 to 100,000 distinct CDR3 sequences, with roughly a sixth occurring only once. The receptor source for this set is a human donor in good health.

The J gene is TRBJ1-1, the V gene TRBV5-1; possible D gene TRBD1, 6 bases. Germline V lookup: CDR1 SGHRS, CDR2 YFSETQ. There are 15 residues in the CDR3. V lost 4 bases and J lost 5, with 18 bases in between. The CDR3 sequence is CASSSYSGEGTEAFF. CDR3 nucleotides: TGCGCCAGCAGCAGCTACTCAGGGGAGGGGACTGAAGCTTTCTTT.

The sample holds a few counts of this clonotype. The V call is TRBV4-3, the J call TRBJ2-1; tentative D call: TRBD1 (5 bases). Between the trimmed V and J ends, which lost 1 base and 8 bases, there was a span of 24 bases. The CDR3 has 18 residues. Germline V gene lookup returns CDR1 LGHNA and CDR2 YSLEER. This CDR3 is CASSQGATGNFLQYEQFF. CDR3 sequence (DNA): TGCGCCAGCAGCCAAGGGGCCACAGGAAACTTCTTGCAGTATGAGCAGTTCTTC.

The chain joins TRBV27 to TRBJ2-7; TRBD2 aligns across 8 bases. J lost 7 bases, V lost 0 bases, and 8 bases had no gene match. This CDR3 is built from 15 residues. CDR1 is MNHEY and CDR2 is SMNVEV in the germline V gene (reference sequence). For the CDR3, the DNA is TGTGCCAGCAGTTTATCGACCGGGGGGGCAGGAGAGCAGTACTTC. Translation gives CASSLSTGGAGEQYF.

The rearrangement joins TRBV5-1 to TRBJ2-7; 13 positions match TRBD2. V shed 4 bases and J 7 bases; nucleotides not matched to a gene: 8. Germline V CDR1 and CDR2: SGHRS, YFSETQ. This CDR3 has 15 amino acids. The CDR3 region has the DNA TGCGCCAGCAGCCCCGGACTAGCGGGAGCCGGAGAGCAGTACTTC. It specifies CASSPGLAGAGEQYF.

This clonotype occurred a few times. The J gene is TRBJ1-2, the V gene TRBV28; TRBD1 agrees at 9 bases. This CDR3 is 19 amino acids long. The germline CDR1 and CDR2 sequences are MDHEN and SYDVKM. The junction had 15 bases not matched to a gene; V was cut back by 4 bases and J by 0 bases. CDR3 in amino acids: CASSSPRRQGVGANYGYTF. The CDR3 bases are TGTGCCAGCAGTTCCCCCCGACGACAGGGGGTGGGGGCTAACTATGGCTACACCTTC.

The chain employs TRBV4-1 and TRBJ1-4, with D unclear. Germline CDR1 is MGHRA and CDR2 is YSYEKL. The V end lost 2 bases, the J end lost 5 bases, and 9 bases lay between the germline ends. The CDR3 has 14 amino acids. In nucleotides, the CDR3 is TGCGCCAGCAGCCAACCGGGTGGGAATGAAAAACTGTTTTTT. This sequence encodes CASSQPGGNEKLFF.

The chain couples TRBV6-2 or TRBV6-3 to TRBJ2-3; 8 bases line up with TRBD2. V shed 0 bases, J shed 2 bases, and the junction held 13 bases outside the gene matches. CDR1 and CDR2 (germline): MNHEY, SVGEGT. The CDR3 consists of 19 residues. DNA for the CDR3: TGTGCCAGCAGTTACTCGAAAGGCGAGCGGGGGAGATACACAGATACGCAGTATTTT. Protein product: CASSYSKGERGRYTDTQYF.

This clonotype occurred many times. The rearrangement uses TRBV29-1 and TRBJ2-2, with a tentative D call TRBD2 (5 bases). Germline assignment: CDR1 SQVTM and CDR2 ANQGSEA. V lost 4 bases and J 0 bases, leaving 9 bases between the germline ends. This CDR3 is 14 amino acids long. CDR3 sequence: CSVAWTSNTGELFF. The DNA of the CDR3 is TGCAGCGTTGCTTGGACTTCGAACACCGGGGAGCTGTTTTTT.

The CDR3, as DNA: TGCGCCAGCAGCCAAGCCCCCAGGGGTCGCGGCGAGCAGTACTTC. Translation: CASSQAPRGRGEQYF. The chain uses TRBV4-1 and TRBJ2-7; D is perhaps TRBD1 (6 bases). Germline V gene data show CDR1 as MGHRA and CDR2 as YSYEKL. The CDR3 has 15 residues. The V and J ends lost 1 base and 6 bases respectively, with 16 bases between them.

This clonotype has at least ten counts. The rearrangement joins TRBV2 to TRBJ1-2; TRBD1 agrees at 9 bases. The CDR3 contains 15 residues. From germline, CDR1 is SNHLY and CDR2 FYNNEI. J gave up 3 bases and V 6 bases, and 8 bases lay outside the gene matches. The CDR3 loop is CASSSHDRGYYGYTF. CDR3 coding DNA: TGTGCCAGCAGCTCACACGACAGGGGGTACTATGGCTACACCTTC.

The CDR3 is CALAGAGNTEAFF. The CDR3 nucleotides are TGTGCCCTCGCCGGGGCGGGGAACACTGAAGCTTTCTTT. The chain joins TRBV30 to TRBJ1-1; possibly TRBD1 for D (5 bases). With 8 bases removed from V and 1 base from J, the gap between germline ends came to 14 bases. This CDR3 comprises 13 residues. Germline lookup yields CDR1 GTSNPN and CDR2 SVGIG (reference sequence).

Only a few counts were recorded for this clonotype. The CDR3 DNA sequence: TGCAGCGTTGCAGGGTACAATGAGCAGTTCTTC. Encoded protein: CSVAGYNEQFF. J is TRBJ2-1 and V is TRBV29-1; weak D call: TRBD1 (5 bases). Germline V gene lookup returns CDR1 SQVTM and CDR2 ANQGSEA. This CDR3 spans 11 amino acids. V was clipped by 4 bases and J by 4 bases, with 5 bases between them.

The chain recombines TRBV10-3 with TRBJ2-7, with TRBD2 as a possible D gene (5 bases). In germline, CDR1 is ENHRY, CDR2 SYGVKD. This CDR3 is built from 16 residues. The V gene lost 4 bases and the J gene lost 3 bases, with 19 bases spanning the gap. CDR3 sequence (DNA): TGTGCCATCAGTGCACTAGATTCGGTGTTTTTCTACGAGCAGTACTTC. It yields the protein CAISALDSVFFYEQYF.

This clonotype was counted a few times. V gene TRBV6-5 combines with J gene TRBJ2-7, with D possibly TRBD1 on 6 matching bases. The germline V gene has CDR1 MNHEY and CDR2 SVGAGI. The V gene lost 6 bases and the J gene lost 2 bases, with 11 bases spanning the gap. This CDR3 spans 13 amino acids. The CDR3 region has the DNA TGTGCCAGCAGCGTGACAGGCCCCTACGAGCAGTACTTC. This codes for CASSVTGPYEQYF.

The chain joins TRBV5-4 to TRBJ1-1; 7 bases match TRBD1. CDR3 length: 17 amino acids. Germline V gives CDR1 SGHNT, CDR2 YYREEE (reference sequence). V trimming: 4 bases; J trimming: 1 base; junction bases outside the gene matches: 13. This chain's CDR3 is CASSPGQAPDGNTEAFF. CDR3 sequence (DNA): TGTGCCAGCAGCCCTGGACAGGCGCCGGATGGGAACACTGAAGCTTTCTTT.

The CDR3 region has the DNA TGTGCCAGCATGGGTGCAGCGGGAGGGGGAGAGACCCAGTACTTC. It is translated as CASMGAAGGGETQYF. The genes are TRBV28 and TRBJ2-5; 10 nucleotides align to TRBD2. The germline V gene encodes CDR1 MDHEN and CDR2 SYDVKM. Germline trimming cut 7 bases from V and 4 bases from J; bases unmatched to any gene: 9. The length of the CDR3 is 15 residues.

Ten or more counts support this clonotype. The rearrangement uses TRBV4-3 and TRBJ2-7, with 10 bases identical to TRBD1. The CDR3 is 16 amino acids. V gave up 4 bases and J gave up 2 bases; unmatched junction bases: 8. The germline CDR1 and CDR2 sequences are LGHNA and YSLEER. CDR3: CASSRLLGQGAYEQYF. The CDR3 coding sequence is TGCGCCAGCAGCCGACTACTCGGACAGGGGGCCTACGAGCAGTACTTC.

The rearrangement joins TRBV20-1 to TRBJ2-7, with a tentative D call TRBD2 (7 bases). Germline assignment: CDR1 DFQATT and CDR2 SNEGSKA (reference sequence). The CDR3 totals 13 residues. The CDR3 reads CSTKAGHTYEQYF. CDR3 nucleotides: TGCAGCACAAAAGCGGGACATACCTACGAGCAGTACTTC.